The text below deals with one T cell receptor beta chain. The data are from a study of blood T cell repertoires in COVID-19. Study-wide context: Whether acute or convalescent, the COVID-19 samples came from the United States, Italy and Spain. Sources were T cells, B-cell-depleted T cells, or PBMCs; the material itself was cDNA or gDNA.

Per the authors' pipeline: It was from reference gene primer amplification that nucleated cell counts were estimated. Sequencing was performed with immunoSEQ multiplex PCR; in TCRdb, only in-frame clones are kept and a portion is missing. The D gene and trimming were derived from the DNA, and the V and J assignments and clone size from that table. In the table there are 95,000 to 150,000 clones, 70% to 80% of which are singletons. The CDR3 is 16 amino acids. From germline, CDR1 is MNHEY and CDR2 SMNVEV (reference sequence). Trimming stripped 4 bases from V and 7 bases from J, with 17 bases between. The clonotype originates from a woman over 75 with acute or convalescent COVID-19. Input material: peripheral blood. The rearrangement links TRBV27 to TRBJ1-6; TRBD1 might be the D (6 bases). CDR3 in DNA: TGTGCCAGCAGTTGGGGGACATCGACTCCCAATTCACCCCTCCACTTT. Its protein is CASSWGTSTPNSPLHF.